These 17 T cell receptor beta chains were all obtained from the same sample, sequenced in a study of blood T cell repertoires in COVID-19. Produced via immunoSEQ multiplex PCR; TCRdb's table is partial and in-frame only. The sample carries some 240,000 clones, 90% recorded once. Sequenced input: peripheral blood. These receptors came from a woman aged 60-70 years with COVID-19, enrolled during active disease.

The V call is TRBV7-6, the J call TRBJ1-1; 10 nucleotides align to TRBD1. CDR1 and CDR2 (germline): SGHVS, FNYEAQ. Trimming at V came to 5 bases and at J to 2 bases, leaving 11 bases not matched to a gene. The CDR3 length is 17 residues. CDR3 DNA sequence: TGTGCCAGCAGCCATATCCGGGACAGGGGACGAAACACTGAAGCTTTCTTT. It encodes CASSHIRDRGRNTEAFF.

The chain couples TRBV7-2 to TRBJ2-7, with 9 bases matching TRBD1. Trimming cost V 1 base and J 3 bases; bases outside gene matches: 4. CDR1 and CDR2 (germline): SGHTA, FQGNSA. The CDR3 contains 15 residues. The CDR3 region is CASSLDGQGYYEQYF. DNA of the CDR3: TGTGCCAGCAGCTTAGACGGACAGGGGTACTACGAGCAGTACTTC.

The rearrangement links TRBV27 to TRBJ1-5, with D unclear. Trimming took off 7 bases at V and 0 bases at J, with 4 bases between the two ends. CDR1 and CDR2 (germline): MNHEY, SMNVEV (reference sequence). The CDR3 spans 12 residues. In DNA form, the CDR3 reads TGTGCCAGCACCCGTAGCAATCAGCCCCAGCATTTT. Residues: CASTRSNQPQHF.

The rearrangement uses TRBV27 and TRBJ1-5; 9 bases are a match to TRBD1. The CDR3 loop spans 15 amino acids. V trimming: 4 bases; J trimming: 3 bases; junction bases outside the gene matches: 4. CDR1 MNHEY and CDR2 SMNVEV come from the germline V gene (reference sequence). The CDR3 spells CASSSGQGLNQPQHF. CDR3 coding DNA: TGTGCCAGCAGTTCAGGACAGGGGCTCAATCAGCCCCAGCATTTT.

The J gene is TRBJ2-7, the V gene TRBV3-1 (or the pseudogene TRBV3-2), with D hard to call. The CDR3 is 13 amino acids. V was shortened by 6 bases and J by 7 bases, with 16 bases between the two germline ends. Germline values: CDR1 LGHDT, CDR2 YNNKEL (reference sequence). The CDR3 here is CASRLGTGREQYF. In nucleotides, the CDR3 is TGTGCCAGCAGACTCGGAACGGGTCGGGAGCAGTACTTC.

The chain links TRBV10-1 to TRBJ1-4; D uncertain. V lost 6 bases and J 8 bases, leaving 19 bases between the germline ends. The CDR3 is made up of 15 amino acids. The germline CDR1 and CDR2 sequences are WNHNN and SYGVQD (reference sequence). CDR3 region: CASRENYWEDEKLFF. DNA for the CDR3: TGCGCCAGCAGGGAAAACTACTGGGAGGACGAAAAACTGTTTTTT.

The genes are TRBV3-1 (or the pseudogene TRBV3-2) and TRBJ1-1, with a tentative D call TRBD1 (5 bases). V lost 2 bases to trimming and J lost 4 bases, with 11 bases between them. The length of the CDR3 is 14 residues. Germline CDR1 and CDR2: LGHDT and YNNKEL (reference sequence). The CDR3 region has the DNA TGTGCCAGCAGCCAATGGTCAGGGTCCACTGAAGCTTTCTTT. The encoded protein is CASSQWSGSTEAFF.

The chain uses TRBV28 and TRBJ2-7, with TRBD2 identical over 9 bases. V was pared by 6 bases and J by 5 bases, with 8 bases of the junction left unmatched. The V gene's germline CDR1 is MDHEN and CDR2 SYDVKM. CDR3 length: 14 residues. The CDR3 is CASRIAGVGDEQYF. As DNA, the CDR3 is TGTGCCAGCAGGATAGCGGGGGTGGGGGACGAGCAGTACTTC.

CDR3 sequence: CSGDNRAEAFF. CDR3 bases: TGCAGCGGTGACAACAGAGCCGAAGCTTTCTTT. The V gene is TRBV29-1, the J gene TRBJ1-1, with D hard to call. Trimming took 7 bases from V and 8 from J, leaving 14 bases between them. Germline V gene data show CDR1 as SQVTM and CDR2 as ANQGSEA. The CDR3 is 11 residues long.

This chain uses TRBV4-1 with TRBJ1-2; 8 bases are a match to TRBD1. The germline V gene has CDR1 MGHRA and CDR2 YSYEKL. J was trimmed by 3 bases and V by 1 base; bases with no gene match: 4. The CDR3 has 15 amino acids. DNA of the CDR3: TGCGCCAGCAGCCAAGGGGGGACAGGTGACTATGGCTACACCTTC. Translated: CASSQGGTGDYGYTF.

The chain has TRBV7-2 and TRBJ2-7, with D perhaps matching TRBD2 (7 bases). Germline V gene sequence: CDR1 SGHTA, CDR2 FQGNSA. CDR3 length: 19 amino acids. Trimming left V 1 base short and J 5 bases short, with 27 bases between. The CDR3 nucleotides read TGTGCCAGCAGCTTAGAGCTCAAGGGGGGGGTTGGTATGTACGACGAGCAGTACTTC. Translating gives CASSLELKGGVGMYDEQYF.

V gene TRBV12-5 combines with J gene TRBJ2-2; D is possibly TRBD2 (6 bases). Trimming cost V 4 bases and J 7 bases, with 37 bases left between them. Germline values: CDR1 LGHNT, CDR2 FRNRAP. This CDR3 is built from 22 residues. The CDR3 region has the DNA TGTGCTAGTGGTTCATGGTTCAGCCTGACGGATCCCCACCGACTAGGTGGCGGGGAGCTGTTTTTT. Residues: CASGSWFSLTDPHRLGGGELFF. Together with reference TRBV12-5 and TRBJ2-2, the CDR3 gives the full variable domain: DARVTQTPRHKVTEMGQEVTMRCQPILGHNTVFWYRQTMMQGLELLAYFRNRAPLDDSGMPKDRFSAEMPDATLATLKIQPSEPRDSAVYFCASGSWFSLTDPHRLGGGELFFGEGSRLTVL.

CDR3 residues: CASRRTWGPGNEQFF. The CDR3, as DNA: TGTGCCAGCAGACGAACGTGGGGGCCAGGGAATGAGCAGTTCTTC. The rearrangement uses TRBV7-9 and TRBJ2-1; maybe TRBD1 (6 bases). CDR3 size: 15 residues. V gave up 6 bases and J gave up 7 bases, with 19 bases separating them. In germline, CDR1 is SEHNR, CDR2 FQNEAQ (reference sequence).

The CDR3 spells CASSLFGQGAYEQFF. As DNA, the CDR3 is TGTGCCAGCAGCTTGTTTGGACAGGGGGCATATGAGCAGTTCTTC. The chain employs TRBV5-4 and TRBJ2-1; TRBD1 aligns across 11 bases. Losses at the gene ends were 1 base for V and 8 bases for J; bases not matched to a gene: 5. Germline CDR1 SGHNT, CDR2 YYREEE (reference sequence). This CDR3 is built from 15 residues.

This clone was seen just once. CDR3: CASSSQENTEAFF. The CDR3 DNA reads TGTGCCAGCAGTAGTCAGGAGAACACTGAAGCTTTCTTT. V gene TRBV2 combines with J gene TRBJ1-1; no reliable D call. The V end lost 5 bases, the J end lost 1 base, and 8 bases lay between the germline ends. The CDR3 loop spans 13 amino acids. Per germline, CDR1 SNHLY and CDR2 FYNNEI.

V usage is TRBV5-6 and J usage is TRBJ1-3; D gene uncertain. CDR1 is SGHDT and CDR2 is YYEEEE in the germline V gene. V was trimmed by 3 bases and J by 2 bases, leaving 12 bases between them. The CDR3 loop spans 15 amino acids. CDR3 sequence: CASSWVGRTGNTIYF. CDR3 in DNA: TGTGCCAGCAGCTGGGTAGGGAGGACTGGAAACACCATATATTTT.

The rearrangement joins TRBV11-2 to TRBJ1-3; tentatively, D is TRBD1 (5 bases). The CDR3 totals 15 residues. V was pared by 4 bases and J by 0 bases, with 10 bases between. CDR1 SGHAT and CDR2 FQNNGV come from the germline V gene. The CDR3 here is CASSSTDTSGNTIYF. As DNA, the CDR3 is TGTGCCAGCAGCTCAACGGACACCTCTGGAAACACCATATATTTT.